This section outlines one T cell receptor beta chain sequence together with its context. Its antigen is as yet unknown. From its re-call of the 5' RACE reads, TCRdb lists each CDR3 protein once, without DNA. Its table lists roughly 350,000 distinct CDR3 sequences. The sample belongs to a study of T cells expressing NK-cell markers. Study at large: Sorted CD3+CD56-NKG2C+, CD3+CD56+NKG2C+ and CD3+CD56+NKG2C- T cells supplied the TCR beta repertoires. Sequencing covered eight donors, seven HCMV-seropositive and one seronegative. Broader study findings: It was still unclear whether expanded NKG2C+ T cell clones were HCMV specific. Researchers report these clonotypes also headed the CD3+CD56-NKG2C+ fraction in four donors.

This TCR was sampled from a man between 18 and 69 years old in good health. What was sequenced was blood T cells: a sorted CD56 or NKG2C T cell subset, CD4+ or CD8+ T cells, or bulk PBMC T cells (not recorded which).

Here the CDR3 reads CASSLGEELSSYEQYF. The V call is TRBV7-9, the J call TRBJ2-7. Germline assignment: CDR1 SEHNR and CDR2 FQNEAQ (reference sequence). This CDR3 is built from 16 residues. Looking up the rest from reference TRBV7-9 and TRBJ2-7 gives the full variable domain: DTGVSQNPRHKITKRGQNVTFRCDPISEHNRLYWYRQTLGQGPEFLTYFQNEAQLEKSRLLSDRFSAERPKGSFSTLEIQRTEQGDSAMYLCASSLGEELSSYEQYFGPGTRLTVT.